This TCR beta chain was sequenced during a study of blood T cell repertoires in COVID-19 (dated by TCRdb to between 2020 and 2021). Regarding the study in general: The collaborator samples originated in the United States, Italy and Spain and spanned the acute and convalescent phases of COVID-19. The prospective study material was composed of cDNA or gDNA derived from T cells, B-cell-depleted T cells, or PBMCs. Where available, HLA class I and class II types were taken from metadata supplied by the sample provider and were not determined by assay-based typing. The repertoires were released in a freely available public database meant as a resource for research on the immune response to SARS-CoV-2. Nearly every sample came with metadata listing a de-identified subject ID, COVID-19 status, age in years and sex. The dataset comprised deeply sampled blood TCRbeta repertoires from subjects exposed to, actively infected with, or recovered from COVID-19. Samples were obtained from the ongoing ImmuneRACE study (first 160 participants) and from over a thousand subjects provided by 6 global collaborators.

Collaborating institutions collected whole blood in K2EDTA tubes following their own protocols. For TCRbeta analysis, collaborators shipped samples as frozen whole blood, isolated PBMCs, or DNA extracted from either of those sample types. TCRbeta CDR3 regions were amplified from genomic DNA using the immunoSEQ Assay, a bias-controlled multiplex PCR. For the original study's pipeline: The number of nucleated cells in each sample was estimated by amplification of reference gene primers within the assay. Sequence reads were collapsed and filtered to measure the absolute abundance of every unique TCRbeta CDR3 rearrangement. Productive Simpson clonality was computed per sample as the square root of Simpson's diversity index over productive rearrangements. This immuneACCESS table, as held by TCRdb, lists in-frame sequences with V and J called but not all clones. Of the missing ones, under half trace to an unresolved V gene in checked studies; the others have no known cause. Clonal size and the V and J genes are those of that table, whereas D and trimming came from the DNA. This sample lists more than 95,000 clones; about 76% were detected once. Clones ranked in the top ten supply approximately 38% of the sample.

General study outcomes and caveats: How much clinical and demographic metadata was included differed by source and by participant, and the metadata was provided uncurated.

V is reduced by 6 bases and J by 0 bases, leaving a spacing of 15 bases between them. The germline V gene yields MDHEN for CDR1 and SYDVKM for CDR2. Its CDR3 holds 16 amino acids, cysteine through phenylalanine. The kept DNA is CDR3 alone, 48 bases in frame from the first base. About this clone itself: The antigen this receptor binds is unknown. Within one base of it there is no much larger clone, and no base qualities were kept.

The origin of this receptor is a man at least 80 years old with acute or convalescent COVID-19. Recombination connected TRBV28 to TRBJ1-3; the D gene is possibly TRBD1, with 6 bases matching. The specimen was peripheral blood. The DNA sequence is as follows: TGTGCCAGCAGCCGCGATAGACAGGACTCTGGAAACACCATATATTTT. Translated, it reads CASSRDRQDSGNTIYF.